This T cell receptor (beta chain) comes out of a study of T cells in Graves' hyperthyroidism and ophthalmopathy. About the research overall: Pretreatment peripheral blood was obtained at initial diagnosis.

The CDR3 runs to 14 residues. Between the trimmed V and J ends, which lost 2 bases and 1 base, there was a span of 8 bases. Germline loops: CDR1 SNHLY, CDR2 FYNNEI. Amplification of TCR beta CDR3 regions was performed using RNA transcripts as template. HTBI primers were used for first-round RT-PCR of the TCR CDR3. TCRdb fed the multiplex PCR reads into MiXCR, producing one record per CDR3 protein. Of around 440,000 distinct CDR3 sequences in the sample, 15% to 18% were seen once. The clonotype originates from a young woman with Graves' hyperthyroidism. The rearrangement uses TRBV2 and TRBJ1-1, with D possibly TRBD1 on 5 matching bases. The sequencing input was blood. The CDR3 DNA follows: TGTGCCAGCAGTGAAACTGGACAGAACACTGAAGCTTTCTTT. Its translation is CASSETGQNTEAFF.